The next 25 T cell receptor beta chains were all read from a single sample in a study of T cell changes during pregnancy in multiple sclerosis. Sequencing was performed with immunoSEQ multiplex PCR; in TCRdb, only in-frame clones are kept and a portion is missing. Seen here are 65,000 to 95,000 clones, 85% to 95% observed once, and the top ten hold 2.5% to 3%. Here the sequenced sample was peripheral blood, taken after pregnancy. The receptor source for this set is a female donor in good health, enrolled as a control in a pregnancy study.

The V call is TRBV19, the J call TRBJ2-3; 11 nucleotides match TRBD2. CDR1 is LNHDA and CDR2 is SQIVND in the germline V gene (reference sequence). V was pared by 5 bases and J by 2 bases, with 3 bases of the junction left unmatched. The CDR3 has 15 amino acids. DNA of the CDR3: TGTGCCAGTAGTCGTAGCGGGAGGGCCACAGATACGCAGTATTTT. This sequence encodes CASSRSGRATDTQYF.

This chain uses TRBV2 with TRBJ2-7; 7 positions agree with TRBD2. The junction had 8 bases not matched to a gene; V was cut back by 8 bases and J by 4 bases. Germline values: CDR1 SNHLY, CDR2 FYNNEI. This CDR3 comprises 13 residues. The CDR3 DNA follows: TGTGCCAGCGTGCGGGAGACGGTATACGAGCAGTACTTC. Residues: CASVRETVYEQYF.

This chain joins TRBV5-1 and TRBJ2-2; 8 bases line up with TRBD2. The CDR3 spans 16 residues. The J segment lost 7 bases and the V segment lost 1 base, leaving 9 bases of the junction unmatched. Germline CDR1 reads SGHRS; CDR2 reads YFSETQ. CDR3 residues: CASSLLAGNFYGELFF. CDR3 in DNA: TGCGCCAGCAGCTTGTTAGCGGGGAACTTTTACGGGGAGCTGTTTTTT.

The rearrangement uses TRBV9 and TRBJ2-1, with D possibly being TRBD2 (5 bases). Trimming stripped 4 bases from V and 3 bases from J, with 14 bases between. Germline loops: CDR1 SGDLS, CDR2 YYNGEE. The CDR3 runs 15 residues. The CDR3 is CASSLLVGVYNEQFF. CDR3 in DNA: TGTGCCAGCAGCCTCCTAGTCGGGGTCTACAATGAGCAGTTCTTC. Full variable domain (rest looked up from reference TRBV9 and TRBJ2-1): DSGVTQTPKHLITATGQRVTLRCSPRSGDLSVYWYQQSLDQGLQFLIQYYNGEERAKGNILERFSAQQFPDLHSELNLSSLELGDSALYFCASSLLVGVYNEQFFGPGTRLTVL.

The chain links TRBV9 to TRBJ2-4; TRBD2 aligns across 8 bases. Germline V gene lookup returns CDR1 SGDLS and CDR2 YYNGEE. V lost 0 bases, J lost 1 base, and 3 bases stayed unmatched. The CDR3 is 16 residues long. The chain's CDR3 is CASSVAGGEAKNIQYF. CDR3 in DNA: TGTGCCAGCAGCGTAGCCGGGGGGGAGGCCAAAAACATTCAGTACTTC.

The chain uses TRBV2 and TRBJ2-7; D perhaps matches TRBD1 (5 bases). Germline lookup yields CDR1 SNHLY and CDR2 FYNNEI. Trimming shortened V by 0 bases and J by 2 bases, and 8 bases separated the two germline ends. CDR3 length equals 14 residues. The CDR3 region has the DNA TGTGCCAGCAGTGAAGCGGGGCCGGCCTACGAGCAGTACTTC. Its translation is CASSEAGPAYEQYF.

This chain uses TRBV14 with TRBJ2-7, with unresolved D. The CDR3 length is 15 residues. Per the germline V gene, CDR1 is SGHDN and CDR2 is FVKESK. The V end was cut by 4 bases, the J end by 5 bases, with 18 bases between. The CDR3 spells CASSPLGRKTNEQYF. For the CDR3, the DNA is TGTGCCAGCAGCCCCTTAGGCAGGAAAACCAACGAGCAGTACTTC.

The rearrangement links TRBV19 to TRBJ1-5, with TRBD1 matching 9 bases. The junction had 4 bases not matched to a gene; V was cut back by 2 bases and J by 5 bases. Germline V gene sequence: CDR1 LNHDA, CDR2 SQIVND (reference sequence). The CDR3 totals 15 residues. CDR3 sequence reads: CASSITGGAYQPQHF. In nucleotides, the CDR3 is TGTGCCAGTAGTATAACAGGGGGCGCTTATCAGCCCCAGCATTTT.

The chain combines TRBV5-1 with TRBJ2-7; TRBD2 agrees at 7 bases. V lost 0 bases to trimming and J lost 5 bases; unmatched junction nucleotides: 8. CDR1 is SGHRS, CDR2 YFSETQ, per germline. The CDR3 has 15 amino acids. CDR3 loop: CASSLGPAGLNEQYF. The CDR3 nucleotides are TGCGCCAGCAGCTTGGGTCCAGCGGGGCTGAACGAGCAGTACTTC.

V is TRBV7-2 and J is TRBJ1-5; 7 nucleotides agree with TRBD1. The V gene end was trimmed by 5 bases and the J gene end by 5 bases; junction bases not matched to a gene: 12. The CDR3 extends over 16 amino acids. The germline V gene encodes CDR1 SGHTA and CDR2 FQGNSA. The CDR3 protein is CASSPWGQPSYQPQHF. In DNA form, the CDR3 reads TGTGCCAGCAGCCCATGGGGACAGCCCTCATATCAGCCCCAGCATTTT.

The CDR3 here is CASSQATHRADTQYF. Written as DNA, the CDR3 is TGCGCCAGCAGCCAAGCAACCCATCGGGCAGATACGCAGTATTTT. The chain links TRBV4-3 to TRBJ2-3; D is unresolved. Germline V gene lookup returns CDR1 LGHNA and CDR2 YSLEER. This CDR3 has 15 residues. Between the trimmed V and J ends, which lost 1 base and 4 bases, there was a span of 12 bases.

The genes are TRBV10-3 and TRBJ2-3; 7 nucleotides agree with TRBD2. The germline V gene has CDR1 ENHRY and CDR2 SYGVKD. CDR3 length: 18 amino acids. V lost 6 bases to trimming and J lost 3 bases; unmatched junction nucleotides: 18. The CDR3 protein is CAISARGGSAGLTDTQYF. CDR3 sequence (DNA): TGTGCCATCAGCGCCCGGGGCGGGAGTGCCGGGTTGACAGATACGCAGTATTTT.

V is TRBV9 and J is TRBJ2-1; maybe TRBD2 (6 bases). Germline loops: CDR1 SGDLS, CDR2 YYNGEE. The CDR3 has 13 amino acids. V was trimmed by 0 bases and J by 9 bases, leaving 10 bases between them. The CDR3 coding sequence is TGTGCCAGCAGCGTAGGAACTAGCATTGAGCAGTTCTTC. This sequence encodes CASSVGTSIEQFF.

V and J are TRBV28 and TRBJ1-2, with 10 positions matching TRBD1. Trimming at V came to 6 bases and at J to 6 bases, leaving 7 bases not matched to a gene. Germline-derived CDR1 and CDR2 are MDHEN and SYDVKM. The CDR3 sequence is 14 residues long. This CDR3 reads CASRFPGQGDGYTF. CDR3 nucleotide sequence: TGTGCCAGCAGATTCCCCGGACAGGGGGATGGCTACACCTTC.

This clone was seen a single time. V gene TRBV5-6 combines with J gene TRBJ2-3; D is unresolved. CDR1 is SGHDT, CDR2 YYEEEE, per germline. V lost 0 bases and J lost 4, with 9 bases in between. The CDR3 extends over 14 amino acids. Here the CDR3 reads CASSLGDLADTQYF. As DNA, the CDR3 is TGTGCCAGCAGCTTGGGAGATCTCGCAGATACGCAGTATTTT.

The chain links TRBV5-1 to TRBJ1-2; 9 bases map to TRBD1. Germline V gives CDR1 SGHRS, CDR2 YFSETQ. The CDR3 is 16 residues long. Trimming at V came to 7 bases and at J to 5 bases, leaving 15 bases not matched to a gene. CDR3 in DNA: TGCGCCAGCGGACGAGATCGGACAGGGGTTAGATATGGCTACACCTTC. Its translation: CASGRDRTGVRYGYTF.

This chain joins TRBV28 and TRBJ2-7; a possible D gene is TRBD2 (5 bases). Per germline, CDR1 MDHEN and CDR2 SYDVKM. The CDR3 sequence is 14 residues long. Between the trimmed V and J ends, which lost 2 bases and 3 bases, there was a span of 11 bases. CDR3: CASSLGEIYYEQYF. The CDR3 nucleotides are TGTGCCAGCAGTTTAGGGGAGATTTACTACGAGCAGTACTTC.

V is TRBV6-5 and J is TRBJ2-1, with TRBD2 matching 7 bases. Per the germline V gene, CDR1 is MNHEY and CDR2 is SVGAGI. The CDR3 totals 15 residues. Germline trimming cut 6 bases from V and 4 bases from J; bases unmatched to any gene: 9. This CDR3 reads CASRRLAAAYNEQFF. The CDR3 nucleotides are TGTGCCAGCAGACGACTAGCAGCGGCATACAATGAGCAGTTCTTC.

The chain links TRBV23-1 to TRBJ2-1; D perhaps matches TRBD2 (7 bases). TRBV23-1 is an ORF; its function is uncertain. CDR3 length: 13 amino acids. CDR3 region: CVVGGPAYNEQFF. The CDR3 nucleotides read TGCGTGGTCGGGGGGCCGGCTTACAATGAGCAGTTCTTC.

The CDR3: CASSTQYQETQYF. The CDR3 DNA reads TGCGCCAGCAGCACACAATACCAAGAGACCCAGTACTTC. V is TRBV5-1 and J is TRBJ2-5; D is ambiguous. Per the germline V gene, CDR1 is SGHRS and CDR2 is YFSETQ. The V gene lost 4 bases and the J gene lost 0 bases, with 7 bases spanning the gap. The CDR3 loop spans 13 amino acids.

This clone has only a few counts. The rearrangement joins TRBV14 to TRBJ1-1; D not certain. Germline V CDR1 and CDR2: SGHDN, FVKESK. This CDR3 is 13 amino acids long. V lost 3 bases and J 0 bases, leaving 5 bases between the germline ends. The CDR3 spells CASSQNMNTEAFF. DNA for the CDR3: TGTGCCAGCAGCCAGAACATGAACACTGAAGCTTTCTTT. Based on the CDR3 plus reference TRBV14 and TRBJ1-1, the full variable domain is EAGVTQFPSHSVIEKGQTVTLRCDPISGHDNLYWYRRVMGKEIKFLLHFVKESKQDESGMPNNRFLAERTGGTYSTLKVQPAELEDSGVYFCASSQNMNTEAFFGQGTRLTVV.

This sequence joins TRBV7-8 and TRBJ1-2; D ambiguous. The CDR3 has 15 residues. Looked up from germline, CDR1 is SGHVS and CDR2 is FQNEAQ. Trimming removed 4 bases at V and 2 bases at J, with 14 bases between. DNA for the CDR3: TGTGCCAGCAGCTCCCGAGGGCCTGCGAACTATGGCTACACCTTC. Its protein product is CASSSRGPANYGYTF. The whole variable domain, filled in from reference TRBV7-8 and TRBJ1-2, reads GAGVSQSPRYKVAKRGQDVALRCDPISGHVSLFWYQQALGQGPEFLTYFQNEAQLDKSGLPSDRFFAERPEGSVSTLKIQRTQQEDSAVYLCASSSRGPANYGYTFGSGTRLTVV.

The chain employs TRBV7-2 and TRBJ2-1, with TRBD1 identical over 10 bases. The germline CDR1 and CDR2 sequences are SGHTA and FQGNSA. Trimming cost V 5 bases and J 5 bases; bases outside gene matches: 3. The CDR3 has 14 residues. CDR3 sequence: CASSRDRGHNEQFF. In nucleotides, the CDR3 is TGTGCCAGCAGCAGAGACAGGGGGCACAATGAGCAGTTCTTC.

This clone was detected a few times. The chain joins TRBV4-1 to TRBJ2-5, with D possibly matching TRBD2 (5 bases). The CDR3 covers 14 residues. The V end lost 1 base, the J end lost 2 bases, and 8 bases lay between the germline ends. Germline V gives CDR1 MGHRA, CDR2 YSYEKL. The CDR3 DNA reads as TGCGCCAGCAGCCAAGCGAGGGAACAAGAGACCCAGTACTTC. Encoded protein: CASSQAREQETQYF.

This clone was seen repeatedly, ten times or more. J is TRBJ1-5 and V is TRBV9; 8 nucleotides agree with TRBD1. The CDR3 consists of 15 residues. Looked up from germline, CDR1 is SGDLS and CDR2 is YYNGEE. The V gene end was trimmed by 6 bases and the J gene end by 4 bases; junction bases not matched to a gene: 9. CDR3 sequence reads: CASTTRQGKNQPQHF. Written as DNA, the CDR3 is TGTGCCAGCACCACCAGACAGGGGAAAAATCAGCCCCAGCATTTT.